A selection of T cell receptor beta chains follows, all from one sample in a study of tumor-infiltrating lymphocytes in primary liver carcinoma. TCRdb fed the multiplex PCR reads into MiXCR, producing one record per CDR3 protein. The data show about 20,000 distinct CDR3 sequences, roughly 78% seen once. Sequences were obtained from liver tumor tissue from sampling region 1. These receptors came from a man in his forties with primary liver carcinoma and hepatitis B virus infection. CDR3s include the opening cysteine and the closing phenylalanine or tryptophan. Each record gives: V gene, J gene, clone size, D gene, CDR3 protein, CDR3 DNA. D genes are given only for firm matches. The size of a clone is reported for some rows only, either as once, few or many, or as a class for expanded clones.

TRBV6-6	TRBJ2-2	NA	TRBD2	CISRPLVGLAGPTNTGELFF	TGTATCAGCCGTCCGCTCGTGGGACTAGCGGGGCCAACGAACACCGGGGAGCTGTTTTTT
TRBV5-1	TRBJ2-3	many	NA	CASSLVGTDTQYF	TGCGCCAGCAGCCTCGTTGGCACAGATACGCAGTATTTT
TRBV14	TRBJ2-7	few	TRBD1	CANSTQGSYEHYF	TGTGCCAACAGCACACAGGGGTCCTACGAGCACTACTTC
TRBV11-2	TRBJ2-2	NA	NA	CASRYLRGVNTGELIF	TGTGCCAGCAGGTACCTCAGGGGGGTGAACACCGGGGAGCTGATTTTT
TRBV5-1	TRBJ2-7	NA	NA	CGSSVTGPYGQYF	TGCGGCAGCAGCGTGACAGGACCCTACGGGCAGTACTTC
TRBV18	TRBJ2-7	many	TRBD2	CASSQTTSGSTYEQYF	TGTGCCAGCTCACAAACGACTAGCGGGAGTACGTACGAGCAGTACTTC
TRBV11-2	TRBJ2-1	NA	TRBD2	CASSLELELAGMNEQFF	TGTGCCAGCAGCTTAGAGCTCGAGCTAGCGGGAATGAATGAGCAGTTCTTC
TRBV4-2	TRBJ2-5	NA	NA	CASSQESTETQYF	TGTGCCAGTAGCCAAGAGTCAACAGAGACCCAGTACTTC
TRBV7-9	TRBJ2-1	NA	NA	CASSLPYQGPRINEQFF	TGTGCCAGCAGTTTACCATATCAGGGGCCTAGAATAAATGAGCAGTTCTTC
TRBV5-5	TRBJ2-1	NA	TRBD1	CPSSPGQGSYNEHFF	TGTCCAAGCAGCCCTGGACAGGGTTCCTACAATGAGCACTTCTTC
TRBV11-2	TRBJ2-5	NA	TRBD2	CAGSLARLALGKKGTQYF	TGTGCCGGCAGCTTAGCGAGACTAGCCCTGGGAAAAAAAGGGACCCAGTACTTC
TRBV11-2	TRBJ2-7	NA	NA	CASSLADAAYEQYF	TGTGCCAGCAGCTTAGCTGACGCTGCCTACGAGCAGTACTTC
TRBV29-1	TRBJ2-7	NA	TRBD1	CSVVEDRQNTYEQYF	TGCAGCGTTGTTGAGGACAGGCAAAACACCTACGAGCAGTACTTC
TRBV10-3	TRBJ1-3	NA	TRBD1	CAISESTGAGCTIYF	TGTGCCATCAGTGAGTCAACAGGGGCAGGATGCACCATATATTTT
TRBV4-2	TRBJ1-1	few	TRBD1	CASSQEYGQGLWTEAFF	TGTGCCAGCAGCCAAGAGTATGGACAGGGTTTATGGACTGAAGCTTTCTTC
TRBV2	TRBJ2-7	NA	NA	CASSEYREVSYEQYF	TGTGCCAGCAGTGAGTACAGGGAGGTCTCCTACGAGCAGTACTTC